The rows below give T cell receptor beta chains drawn from one sample of a study of Ad26.COV2.S vaccination and SARS-CoV-2 variants. Repertoires were generated with immunoSEQ multiplex PCR, while TCRdb's copy carries only in-frame clones and drops some. The table has 450,000 to 550,000 clones, roughly nine tenths seen once. The sample here was peripheral blood, taken in a trial of Ad26.COV2.S vaccine versus placebo. The receptors shown here come from a person aged 18-65 years who received the Ad26.COV2.S COVID-19 vaccine or a placebo. The CDR3 runs from the conserved cysteine through the conserved F or W. The D gene is left open where the match is weak. For some rows the clone size is stated as once, few or many, or as a class when expanded; others skip it.

once | . | TRBJ2-7 | TRBV6-2/TRBV6-3 | TGTGCCAGCAGTTACCCCGGGTCGCCCTACGAGCAGTACTTC | CASSYPGSPYEQYF
. | TRBD2 | TRBJ2-7 | TRBV28 | TGTGCCAGCAGTTTCCCGTCCCCGGGGAGGGCCTACGAGCAGTACTTC | CASSFPSPGRAYEQYF
. | TRBD1 | TRBJ2-7 | TRBV7-9 | TGTGCCAGCAGCTTATCGACAGGGCCCTACGAGCAGTACTTC | CASSLSTGPYEQYF
. | . | TRBJ2-5 | TRBV6-5 | TGTGCCAGCAGCCGGACAGTCCAAGAGACCCAGTACTTC | CASSRTVQETQYF
. | TRBD1 | TRBJ2-5 | TRBV18 | TGTGCCAGCTCACCCCGACTAGGACAGGGAAGGGGGAAAGAGACCCAGTACTTC | CASSPRLGQGRGKETQYF
. | . | TRBJ1-2 | TRBV18 | TGTGCCAGCTCACCCGCGGGGGGTGGCTACACCTTC | CASSPAGGGYTF
. | TRBD2 | TRBJ2-1 | TRBV27 | TGTGCCAGCAGTGGACTAGCGGGAAACAATGAGCAGTTCTTC | CASSGLAGNNEQFF
. | TRBD2 | TRBJ2-1 | TRBV25-1 | TGTGCCAGCAGTGACCCCGGGGGGTCGGGGGATCTTTACAATGAGCAGTTCTTC | CASSDPGGSGDLYNEQFF
. | . | TRBJ1-5 | TRBV27 | TGTGCCAGCAGTTTAGAAGGGGGGTCTCAGCCCCAGCATTTT | CASSLEGGSQPQHF
. | TRBD1 | TRBJ2-7 | TRBV9 | TGTGCCAGCAGCGTAGCTAATCAGGGGGCATACGAGCAGTACTTC | CASSVANQGAYEQYF
. | TRBD2 | TRBJ2-7 | TRBV27 | TGTGCCAGCAGCCGGGAGGGGGGCTACGAGCAGTACTTC | CASSREGGYEQYF
. | TRBD1 | TRBJ2-7 | TRBV5-1 | TGCGCCAGCAGCTCCCAGGGACAGGGACCACCCTACGAGCAGTACTTC | CASSSQGQGPPYEQYF
. | TRBD1 | TRBJ2-7 | TRBV9 | TGTGCCAGCAGCGTAGGTGGCCAGGGGGCCTACGAGCAGTACTTC | CASSVGGQGAYEQYF
. | . | TRBJ1-5 | TRBV6-5 | TGTGCCAGCAGAGTCCGAAGCAATCAGCCCCAGCATTTT | CASRVRSNQPQHF
. | TRBD2 | TRBJ2-7 | TRBV28 | TGTGCCAGCAGTTTCCGACGGACTAGCGGGAGGTCCAACGAGCAGTACTTC | CASSFRRTSGRSNEQYF
. | . | TRBJ1-1 | TRBV11-3 | TGTGCCAGCAGCCTATCGGGGAACACTGAAGCTTTCTTT | CASSLSGNTEAFF
. | . | TRBJ2-1 | TRBV5-5 | TGTGCCAGCAGCAAGGGGACTCTATACAATGAGCAGTTCTTC | CASSKGTLYNEQFF
. | . | TRBJ1-1 | TRBV10-3 | TGTGCCATCAGTGGGGGAGTAGTGCAAGGCGGCACTGAAGCTTTCTTT | CAISGGVVQGGTEAFF
. | TRBD1 | TRBJ1-1 | TRBV18 | TGTGCCAGCTCACCACAGGGACAGCACACTGAAGCTTTCTTT | CASSPQGQHTEAFF
once | TRBD1 | TRBJ1-5 | TRBV9 | TGTGCCAGCAGCGTAGGACAGGGAGAAAATCAGCCCCAGCATTTT | CASSVGQGENQPQHF
. | TRBD1 | TRBJ1-3 | TRBV7-9 | TGTGCCAGCAGCCCACAGGGGATTGGAAACACCATATATTTT | CASSPQGIGNTIYF
. | . | TRBJ1-5 | TRBV30 | TGTGCCTGGAGTGATTGGCGCCGGCGAGGGCAGCCCCAGCATTTT | CAWSDWRRRGQPQHF
. | . | TRBJ2-7 | TRBV27 | TGTGCCAGCAGTCCGTATGACAGCTACGAGCAGTACTTC | CASSPYDSYEQYF
. | . | TRBJ1-3 | TRBV5-1 | TGCGCCAGCAGCCCTCAGGTCTCTGGAAACACCATATATTTT | CASSPQVSGNTIYF
. | . | TRBJ1-2 | TRBV19 | TGTGCCAGTAGGGACGGACAACTAGGCTATGGCTACACCTTC | CASRDGQLGYGYTF
once | . | TRBJ2-3 | TRBV10-3 | TGTGCCATCAGTGACCCCCAAGATAGGCAGTATTTT | CAISDPQDRQYF
. | . | TRBJ1-6 | TRBV28 | TGTGCCAGCAGTTTACTAAGAACCCAGGGTTCACCCCTCCACTTT | CASSLLRTQGSPLHF
. | TRBD2 | TRBJ2-3 | TRBV3-1/TRBV3-2 | TGTGCCAGCAGCATCAGTGGGCGACTAGCGGGAGAGAAGGATACGCAGTATTTT | CASSISGRLAGEKDTQYF
. | . | TRBJ1-2 | TRBV5-4 | TGTGCCAGCAGCTCTGGACTTGGGGGCTATGGCTACACCTTC | CASSSGLGGYGYTF
. | TRBD2 | TRBJ2-7 | TRBV28 | TGTGCCAGCAGTTCCCCCGGACTAGCGGGGCACGAGCAGTACTTC | CASSSPGLAGHEQYF
. | TRBD1 | TRBJ2-7 | TRBV6-6 | TGTGCCAGCAGTCTAGACAGGGGTGGATACGAGCAGTACTTC | CASSLDRGGYEQYF
once | . | TRBJ2-7 | TRBV28 | TGTGCCAGCAGTTTAGTCCTCACTAGAATGGGAGACGAGCAGTACTTC | CASSLVLTRMGDEQYF
. | . | TRBJ1-3 | TRBV15 | TGTGCCACCAGCAGAGATTGGACGTTCTCTGGAAACACCATATATTTT | CATSRDWTFSGNTIYF
. | . | TRBJ1-2 | TRBV5-6 | TGTGCCAGCAGCTTTTCCGACAGGTCCGGCTATGGCTACACCTTC | CASSFSDRSGYGYTF
once | . | TRBJ2-3 | TRBV9 | TGTGCCAGCAGCGTAGTCCCCGAGCCCAGACACACAGATACGCAGTATTTT | CASSVVPEPRHTDTQYF
. | TRBD2 | TRBJ2-7 | TRBV9 | TGTGCCAGCCACCCCAGCGGGGCCGCCACCTACGAGCAGTACTTC | CASHPSGAATYEQYF